This TCR beta chain was found in a study of blood T cell repertoires in COVID-19. Overall study context: T cells, B-cell-depleted T cells, or PBMCs supplied cDNA or gDNA.

This table comes from immunoSEQ multiplex PCR, and its TCRdb copy is limited to in-frame clones, with some not included. The sample consists of 150,000 to 200,000 clones, around 80% of them appearing once. From germline, CDR1 is GTSNPN and CDR2 SVGIG (reference sequence). Trimming shortened V by 7 bases and J by 1 base, and 11 bases separated the two germline ends. This CDR3 has 13 amino acids. The chain recombines TRBV30 with TRBJ1-3, with D unclear. The clonotype was recovered from a man aged 45-65 years who had recovered from COVID-19. The sequenced sample was PBMCs or T cells enriched from blood (not recorded which). CDR3 protein: CASQNPSGNTIYF. The DNA for the CDR3 is TGTGCCTCACAGAATCCATCTGGAAACACCATATATTTT.